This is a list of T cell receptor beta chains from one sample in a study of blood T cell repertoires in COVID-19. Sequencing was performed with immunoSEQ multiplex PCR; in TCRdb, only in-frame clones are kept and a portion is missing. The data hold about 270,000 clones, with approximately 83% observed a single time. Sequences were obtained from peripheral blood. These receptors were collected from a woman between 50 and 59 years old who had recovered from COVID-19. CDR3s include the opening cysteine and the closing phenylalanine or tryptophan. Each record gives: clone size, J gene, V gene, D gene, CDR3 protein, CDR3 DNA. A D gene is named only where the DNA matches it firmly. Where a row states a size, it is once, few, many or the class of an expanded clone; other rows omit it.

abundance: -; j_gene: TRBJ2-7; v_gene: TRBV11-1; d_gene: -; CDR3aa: CASSLAGGNEQYF; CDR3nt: TGTGCCAGCAGCTTAGCTGGCGGCAACGAGCAGTACTTC
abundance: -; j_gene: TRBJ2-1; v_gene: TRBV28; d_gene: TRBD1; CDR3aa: CASSWTGRPYNEQFF; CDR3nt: TGTGCCAGCAGTTGGACAGGAAGGCCCTACAATGAGCAGTTCTTC
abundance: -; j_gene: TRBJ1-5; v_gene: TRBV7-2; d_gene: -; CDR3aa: CASSQTYSNQPQHF; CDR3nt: TGTGCCAGCAGCCAAACTTATAGCAATCAGCCCCAGCATTTT
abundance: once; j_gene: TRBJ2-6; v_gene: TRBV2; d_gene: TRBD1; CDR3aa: CASFPGTGVSGANVLTF; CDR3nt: TGTGCCAGCTTCCCCGGGACAGGAGTCTCTGGGGCCAACGTCCTGACTTTC
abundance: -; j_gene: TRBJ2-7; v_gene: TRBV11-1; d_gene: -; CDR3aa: CASSPGYEQYF; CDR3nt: TGTGCCAGCAGCCCGGGCTACGAGCAGTACTTC
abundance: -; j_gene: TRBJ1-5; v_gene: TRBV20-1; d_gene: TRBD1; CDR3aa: CSASAGGPQHF; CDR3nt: TGCAGTGCTAGCGCAGGGGGGCCCCAGCATTTT
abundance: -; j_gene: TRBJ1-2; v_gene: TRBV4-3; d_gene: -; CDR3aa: CASSHFPNYGYTF; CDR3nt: TGCGCCAGCAGCCACTTCCCCAACTATGGCTACACCTTC
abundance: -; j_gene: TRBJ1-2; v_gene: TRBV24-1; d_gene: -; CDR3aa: CATSDPSSEGGGYTF; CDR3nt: TGTGCCACCAGTGACCCCTCATCGGAGGGTGGTGGCTACACCTTC
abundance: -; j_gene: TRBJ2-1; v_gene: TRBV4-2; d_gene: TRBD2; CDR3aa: CASSSIAAGYNEQFF; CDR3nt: TGTGCCAGCAGCTCTATAGCAGCGGGGTACAATGAGCAGTTCTTC
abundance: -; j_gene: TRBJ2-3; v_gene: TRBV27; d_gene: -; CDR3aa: CASSGAGSTDTQYF; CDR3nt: TGTGCCAGCAGTGGGGCTGGTAGCACAGATACGCAGTATTTT
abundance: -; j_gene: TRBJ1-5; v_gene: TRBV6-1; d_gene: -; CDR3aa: CASSGPLPRQNQPQHF; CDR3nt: TGTGCCAGCAGTGGACCCCTCCCCAGACAGAATCAGCCCCAGCATTTT
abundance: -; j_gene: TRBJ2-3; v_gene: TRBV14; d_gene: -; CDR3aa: CASSPLPGQQSTDTQYF; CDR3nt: TGTGCCAGCAGCCCTCTCCCAGGGCAGCAAAGCACAGATACGCAGTATTTT
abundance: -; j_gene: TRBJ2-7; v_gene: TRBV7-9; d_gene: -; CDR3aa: CASSLGEVSYEQYF; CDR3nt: TGTGCCAGCAGCTTAGGGGAGGTCTCCTACGAGCAGTACTTC
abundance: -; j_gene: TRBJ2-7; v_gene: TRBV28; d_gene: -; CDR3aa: CASSLGGQIREQYF; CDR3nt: TGTGCCAGCAGTTTGGGGGGACAGATTCGCGAGCAGTACTTC
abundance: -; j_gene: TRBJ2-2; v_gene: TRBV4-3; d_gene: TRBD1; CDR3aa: CASSRGTGASGELFF; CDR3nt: TGCGCCAGCAGCCGCGGGACAGGGGCTTCCGGGGAGCTGTTTTTT
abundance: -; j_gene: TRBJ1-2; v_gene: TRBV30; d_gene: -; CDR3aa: CASGLSYGYTF; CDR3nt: TGTGCCTCGGGACTTTCCTATGGCTACACCTTC
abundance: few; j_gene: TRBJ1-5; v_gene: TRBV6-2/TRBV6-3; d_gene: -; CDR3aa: CASSPGNRQPQHF; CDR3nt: TGTGCCAGCAGTCCAGGGAACCGTCAGCCCCAGCATTTT
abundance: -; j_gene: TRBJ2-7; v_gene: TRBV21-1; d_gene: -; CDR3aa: CASSKVPRTVEQYF; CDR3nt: TGTGCCAGCAGCAAAGTTCCCCGAACGGTCGAGCAGTACTTC
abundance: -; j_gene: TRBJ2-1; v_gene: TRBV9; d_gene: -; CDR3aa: CASSKGVHGGEQFF; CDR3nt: TGTGCCAGCAGCAAAGGGGTCCATGGGGGCGAGCAGTTCTTC
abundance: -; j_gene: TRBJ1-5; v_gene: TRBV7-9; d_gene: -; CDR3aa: CASSLSPKPQHF; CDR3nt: TGTGCCAGCAGCCTGAGCCCAAAGCCCCAGCATTTT
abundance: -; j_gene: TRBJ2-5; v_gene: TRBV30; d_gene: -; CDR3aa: CAWSVDMQTQYF; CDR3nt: TGTGCCTGGAGTGTAGACATGCAGACCCAGTACTTC
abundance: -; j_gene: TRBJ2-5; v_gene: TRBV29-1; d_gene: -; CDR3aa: CSVLSGGAGTQYF; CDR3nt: TGCAGCGTACTCAGTGGGGGGGCCGGGACCCAGTACTTC
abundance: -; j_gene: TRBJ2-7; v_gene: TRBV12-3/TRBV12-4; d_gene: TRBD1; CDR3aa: CASSTLGQHEQYF; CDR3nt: TGTGCCAGCAGTACCCTGGGACAGCACGAGCAGTACTTC
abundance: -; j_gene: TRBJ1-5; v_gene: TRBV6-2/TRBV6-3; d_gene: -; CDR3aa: CASSYSGLSNQPQHF; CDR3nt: TGTGCCAGCAGTTACTCGGGGCTTAGCAATCAGCCCCAGCATTTT
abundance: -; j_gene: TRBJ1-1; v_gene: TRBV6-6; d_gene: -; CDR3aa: CASSLHSTEAFF; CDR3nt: TGTGCCAGCAGCCTACACAGCACTGAAGCTTTCTTT
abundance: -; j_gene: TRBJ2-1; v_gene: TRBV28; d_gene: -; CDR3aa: CASRRGPGREFF; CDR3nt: TGTGCCAGCAGGCGAGGACCGGGCAGGGAGTTCTTC
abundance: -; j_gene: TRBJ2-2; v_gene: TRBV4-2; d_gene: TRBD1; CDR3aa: CASSRTGGWDTGELFF; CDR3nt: TGTGCCAGCAGCCGGACAGGGGGCTGGGACACCGGGGAGCTGTTTTTT
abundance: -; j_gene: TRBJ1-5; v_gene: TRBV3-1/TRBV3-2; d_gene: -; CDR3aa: CASRWGLSRAMKCNIQPQHF; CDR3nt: TGTGCCAGCAGGTGGGGTTTATCGAGGGCTATGAAGTGTAATATACAGCCCCAGCATTTT
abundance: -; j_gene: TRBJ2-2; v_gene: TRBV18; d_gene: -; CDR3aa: CASSHGYRIERELFF; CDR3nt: TGTGCCAGCTCCCACGGTTACAGGATAGAAAGGGAGCTGTTTTTT
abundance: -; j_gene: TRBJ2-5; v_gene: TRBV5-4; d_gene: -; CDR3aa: CASSNDRQGTQYF; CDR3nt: TGTGCCAGCAGCAACGACCGCCAGGGGACCCAGTACTTC
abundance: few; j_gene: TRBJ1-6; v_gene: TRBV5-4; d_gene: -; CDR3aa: CASSFAQGSNSPLHF; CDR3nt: TGTGCCAGCAGCTTTGCACAGGGAAGTAATTCACCCCTCCACTTT
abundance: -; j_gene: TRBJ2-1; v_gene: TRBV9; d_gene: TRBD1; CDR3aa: CASSPQSGRGLFKGPFF; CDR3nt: TGTGCCAGCAGCCCTCAGAGCGGCAGGGGGCTCTTTAAAGGCCCGTTCTTC
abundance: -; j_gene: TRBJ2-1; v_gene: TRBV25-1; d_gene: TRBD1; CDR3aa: CASSEWGQGAVEQFF; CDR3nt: TGTGCCAGCAGTGAATGGGGACAGGGGGCTGTTGAGCAGTTCTTC
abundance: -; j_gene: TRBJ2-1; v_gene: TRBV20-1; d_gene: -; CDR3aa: CSAFGGYEQFF; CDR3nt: TGCAGTGCGTTCGGGGGATATGAGCAGTTCTTC
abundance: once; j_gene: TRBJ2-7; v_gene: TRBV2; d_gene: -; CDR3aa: CASLGASDEQYF; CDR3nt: TGTGCCAGCTTAGGGGCAAGCGACGAGCAGTACTTC
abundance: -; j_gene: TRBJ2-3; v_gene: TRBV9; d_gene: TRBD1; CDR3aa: CASSVRDRVDTQYF; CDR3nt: TGTGCCAGCAGCGTAAGGGACAGGGTAGATACGCAGTATTTT
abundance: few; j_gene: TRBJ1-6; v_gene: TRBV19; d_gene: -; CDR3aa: CASSILAVNSPLHF; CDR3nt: TGTGCCAGTAGTATCCTCGCAGTTAATTCACCCCTCCACTTT
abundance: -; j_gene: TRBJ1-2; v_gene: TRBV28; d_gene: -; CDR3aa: CASSRLFQRRHYGYTF; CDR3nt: TGTGCCAGCAGCCGGTTGTTTCAGCGGCGGCACTATGGCTACACCTTC
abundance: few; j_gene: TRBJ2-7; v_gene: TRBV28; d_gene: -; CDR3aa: CASGRGSDSYEQYF; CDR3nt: TGTGCCAGCGGGCGGGGCAGTGACTCCTACGAGCAGTACTTC